This entry describes one T cell receptor beta chain. Profiling relied on immunoSEQ multiplex PCR, and the TCRdb table lists in-frame clones only, not all of them. There are under 300,000 clones in the sample; around 93% occur only once, and approximately 1.2% lies in the top ten. This specimen belongs to a study of blood T cell repertoires in COVID-19. There are 15 residues in the CDR3. Germline assignment: CDR1 MGHRA and CDR2 YSYEKL. The V gene lost 0 bases and the J gene lost 4 bases, with 12 bases spanning the gap. The chain employs TRBV4-1 and TRBJ1-1, with D possibly matching TRBD1 (5 bases). The sample consisted of PBMCs or T cells enriched from blood (not recorded which). The receptor comes from a human donor in a cohort exposed to, infected with or recovered from COVID-19 (not recorded which). The donor label of this sample is uncertain. CDR3 nucleotides: TGCGCCAGCAGCCAAGATCGCCAGGGAGGCACTGAAGCTTTCTTT. Translation gives CASSQDRQGGTEAFF.